Below, 28 T cell receptor beta chains from the same sample are listed, as sequenced in a study of shared clonotypes between healthy human individuals. Profiled with immunoSEQ multiplex PCR; TCRdb holds only in-frame clones, not every one. The sample lists roughly 1,600,000 clones; less than 99% were seen once. The sequenced sample consisted of naive CD4+ T cells sorted from blood. Subset of the sample: CD45RA+ positively selected. The receptors were sampled from a man between 25 and 39 years old in good health.

The chain links TRBV28 to TRBJ2-1, with 11 positions matching TRBD2. Germline V gene sequence: CDR1 MDHEN, CDR2 SYDVKM. The CDR3 is 15 residues long. V lost 8 bases, J lost 6 bases, and 9 bases stayed unmatched. DNA for the CDR3: TGTGCCAGCGCCCCACTAGCGGGAGTCGCCAATGAGCAGTTCTTC. As protein: CASAPLAGVANEQFF.

This sequence joins TRBV5-6 and TRBJ2-1; the D gene is possibly TRBD2 (6 bases). Trimming pared 0 bases from V and 5 bases from J, leaving 18 bases between. Germline V gene data show CDR1 as SGHDT and CDR2 as YYEEEE. The CDR3 is made up of 17 amino acids. In nucleotides, the CDR3 is TGTGCCAGCAGCTTGGATTGGTTGGGGGGATACGACAATGAGCAGTTCTTC. Its protein is CASSLDWLGGYDNEQFF.

This rearrangement joins TRBV28 to TRBJ1-1; D gene unclear. CDR3 length: 12 amino acids. CDR1 MDHEN and CDR2 SYDVKM come from the germline V gene. Trimming removed 5 bases at V and 8 bases at J, with 12 bases between. CDR3 in amino acids: CASSPPVNEAFF. CDR3 DNA: TGTGCCAGCAGTCCGCCGGTGAACGAAGCTTTCTTT.

This clone was seen once. The J gene is TRBJ2-7, the V gene TRBV18; D unresolved. This CDR3 contains 11 residues. Germline CDR1 and CDR2: KGHSH and LQKENI. The V end lost 3 bases, the J end lost 7 bases, and 7 bases lay between the germline ends. CDR3 in DNA: TGTGCCAGCTCACCCTCGTGGGAGCAGTACTTC. As protein: CASSPSWEQYF.

The rearrangement links TRBV28 to TRBJ2-3; D is uncertain. The CDR3 totals 15 residues. Germline V gives CDR1 MDHEN, CDR2 SYDVKM. Trimming removed 0 bases from V and 4 bases from J, with 11 bases in between. The CDR3 sequence: CASSLWGERPDTQYF. The DNA for the CDR3 is TGTGCCAGCAGTTTATGGGGCGAGAGACCAGATACGCAGTATTTT.

The V gene is TRBV4-1, the J gene TRBJ2-5, with 8 bases lining up with TRBD1. The CDR3 has 17 residues. With V trimmed by 0 bases and J by 5 bases, 11 bases remained unmatched. Germline V CDR1 and CDR2: MGHRA, YSYEKL. CDR3 bases: TGCGCCAGCAGCCAAGATGCCCAGGGGGCCCCAGGGGAGACCCAGTACTTC. Its translation: CASSQDAQGAPGETQYF.

CDR3 in DNA: TGTGCCTGGAGTCCACTAGCGGGACTTACGGGAGAGCAGTACTTC. It yields the protein CAWSPLAGLTGEQYF. The rearrangement links TRBV30 to TRBJ2-7, with 10 bases aligning to TRBD2. The CDR3 is 15 residues long. J gave up 7 bases and V 2 bases, and 11 bases lay outside the gene matches. Per the germline V gene, CDR1 is GTSNPN and CDR2 is SVGIG (reference sequence).

V usage is TRBV5-6 and J usage is TRBJ2-2; 9 bases map to TRBD2. Trimming removed 4 bases from V and 2 bases from J; junction bases left unmatched: 6. The CDR3 consists of 16 residues. CDR1 and CDR2 (germline): SGHDT, YYEEEE. CDR3 in DNA: TGTGCCAGCAGCACCTGGACTAGCGTTAACACCGGGGAGCTGTTTTTT. Translated, it gives CASSTWTSVNTGELFF. The entire variable domain, with the rest obtained from reference TRBV5-6 and TRBJ2-2, is as follows: DAGVTQSPTHLIKTRGQQVTLRCSPKSGHDTVSWYQQALGQGPQFIFQYYEEEERQRGNFPDRFSGHQFPNYSSELNVNALLLGDSALYLCASSTWTSVNTGELFFGEGSRLTVL.

The V and J genes are TRBV7-6 and TRBJ2-1; D possibly matches TRBD1 or TRBD2 (6 bases each). This CDR3 spans 16 amino acids. Trimming took off 5 bases at V and 8 bases at J, with 22 bases between the two ends. Germline-derived CDR1 and CDR2 are SGHVS and FNYEAQ. The CDR3: CASSRTGARQWDEQFF. The CDR3 DNA reads as TGTGCCAGCAGCCGTACGGGGGCTCGTCAATGGGATGAGCAGTTCTTC.

The V and J genes are TRBV4-3 and TRBJ1-1, with a tentative D call TRBD1 (5 bases). The germline CDR1 and CDR2 sequences are LGHNA and YSLEER. The CDR3 is 14 residues long. V lost 0 bases to trimming and J lost 5 bases, with 10 bases between them. CDR3 region: CASSQDYRGTEAFF. The CDR3 coding sequence is TGCGCCAGCAGCCAAGACTACCGGGGGACTGAAGCTTTCTTT.

The V gene is TRBV7-2, the J gene TRBJ2-1; D uncertain. CDR1 and CDR2 from the germline V gene are SGHTA and FQGNSA. This CDR3 contains 12 residues. Trimming took off 3 bases at V and 6 bases at J, with 6 bases between the two ends. This CDR3 reads CASSLGFNEQFF. CDR3 coding DNA: TGTGCCAGCAGCTTGGGGTTCAATGAGCAGTTCTTC.

V and J are TRBV6-1 and TRBJ2-1, with D maybe TRBD2 (5 bases). From germline, CDR1 is MNHNS and CDR2 SASEGT. The CDR3 loop spans 17 amino acids. V shed 4 bases and J shed 7 bases, with 23 bases lying between them. The chain's CDR3 is CASSGFLWRATGNEQFF. DNA of the CDR3: TGTGCCAGCAGTGGCTTTTTGTGGCGAGCTACGGGGAATGAGCAGTTCTTC.

This chain links TRBV7-2 with TRBJ1-4; D remains ambiguous. There are 14 residues in the CDR3. Trimming pared 5 bases from V and 5 bases from J, leaving 12 bases between. Looked up from germline, CDR1 is SGHTA and CDR2 is FQGNSA. The CDR3 loop is CASSRASGNEKLFF. The CDR3, as DNA: TGTGCCAGCAGCAGGGCCAGCGGGAATGAAAAACTGTTTTTT.

The chain has TRBV6-1 and TRBJ2-7, with D unclear. Trimming took off 7 bases at V and 0 bases at J, with 13 bases between the two ends. Germline V CDR1 and CDR2: MNHNS, SASEGT. The CDR3 extends over 14 amino acids. CDR3 nucleotide sequence: TGTGCCAGCATTGATCTGGGGTTCTCCTACGAGCAGTACTTC. This gives the protein CASIDLGFSYEQYF.

The CDR3 sequence: CASSGTQGSNQPQHF. CDR3 nucleotide sequence: TGTGCCAGCAGTGGGACACAGGGTAGCAATCAGCCCCAGCATTTT. The chain has TRBV6-1 and TRBJ1-5, with D maybe TRBD1 (6 bases). CDR3 length: 15 residues. Trimming stripped 4 bases from V and 0 bases from J, with 10 bases between. Germline CDR1 and CDR2: MNHNS and SASEGT.

The chain has TRBV27 and TRBJ2-7; 9 bases are a match to TRBD1. CDR1 MNHEY and CDR2 SMNVEV come from the germline V gene (reference sequence). Trimming took 6 bases from V and 2 from J; bases not matched to a gene: 5. CDR3 length: 14 residues. The CDR3 coding sequence is TGTGCCAGCAGCAACAGGGGGCTTACCTACGAGCAGTACTTC. Residues: CASSNRGLTYEQYF.

The chain links TRBV10-1 to TRBJ1-3; 10 bases map to TRBD1. Per the germline V gene, CDR1 is WNHNN and CDR2 is SYGVQD (reference sequence). The CDR3 is 15 residues long. The V segment lost 4 bases and the J segment 1 base; nucleotides outside the gene matches: 1. The CDR3 loop reads CASSGTGGSGNTIYF. For the CDR3, the DNA is TGCGCCAGCAGTGGGACAGGGGGATCTGGAAACACCATATATTTT.

This chain connects TRBV15 to TRBJ2-7; the D gene is possibly TRBD1 (5 bases). This CDR3 has 14 amino acids. With 1 base removed from V and 0 bases from J, the gap between germline ends came to 7 bases. Germline V CDR1 and CDR2: LNHNV, YYDKDF (reference sequence). DNA for the CDR3: TGTGCCACCAGCAGAGCCAGGGACTCCTACGAGCAGTACTTC. This gives the protein CATSRARDSYEQYF.

In regard to this clone: In the same sample, other DNA sequences code for this CDR3. V usage is TRBV28 and J usage is TRBJ2-7, with D tentatively TRBD1 (5 bases). Germline assignment: CDR1 MDHEN and CDR2 SYDVKM. V lost 4 bases and J lost 2, with 12 bases in between. The CDR3 is 14 residues long. CDR3 amino acids: CASSSSGLTYEQYF. The CDR3 region has the DNA TGTGCCAGCAGTTCCTCAGGGTTAACCTACGAGCAGTACTTC.

The chain carries TRBV5-1 and TRBJ1-5; TRBD1 agrees at 11 bases. Trimming cost V 3 bases and J 4 bases; bases outside gene matches: 3. There are 15 residues in the CDR3. Germline V gives CDR1 SGHRS, CDR2 YFSETQ. Written as DNA, the CDR3 is TGCGCCAGCAGCTCGGGACAGGGGGTAAATCAGCCCCAGCATTTT. It codes for CASSSGQGVNQPQHF.

The chain couples TRBV6-4 to TRBJ2-3; TRBD2 agrees at 9 bases. The V gene end was trimmed by 0 bases and the J gene end by 4 bases; junction bases not matched to a gene: 5. Germline V gene lookup returns CDR1 MRHNA and CDR2 SNTAGT. CDR3 length equals 16 residues. CDR3 residues: CASSDSTSGFPDTQYF. In DNA form, the CDR3 reads TGTGCCAGCAGTGACTCGACTAGCGGATTCCCAGATACGCAGTATTTT.

This rearrangement joins TRBV30 to TRBJ1-1; D is undetermined. CDR3 length: 11 amino acids. Germline CDR1 is GTSNPN and CDR2 is SVGIG (reference sequence). V was trimmed by 8 bases and J by 1 base, leaving 8 bases between them. The CDR3 protein is CAGHWNTEAFF. The CDR3 nucleotides are TGTGCCGGGCACTGGAACACTGAAGCTTTCTTT.

The V and J genes are TRBV9 and TRBJ2-7; 10 positions match TRBD1. Losses at the gene ends were 0 bases for V and 6 bases for J; bases not matched to a gene: 9. This CDR3 is built from 16 residues. Germline V gene data show CDR1 as SGDLS and CDR2 as YYNGEE. CDR3 nucleotide sequence: TGTGCCAGCAGCGTAGGAGTGGGACAGGGGTCCGCCGAGCAGTACTTC. It codes for CASSVGVGQGSAEQYF. The full variable domain, completed using reference TRBV9 and TRBJ2-7, is DSGVTQTPKHLITATGQRVTLRCSPRSGDLSVYWYQQSLDQGLQFLIQYYNGEERAKGNILERFSAQQFPDLHSELNLSSLELGDSALYFCASSVGVGQGSAEQYFGPGTRLTVT.

The V gene is TRBV7-9, the J gene TRBJ2-2; D might be TRBD1 (5 bases). V gave up 1 base and J gave up 1 base, with 10 bases separating them. The CDR3 spans 16 residues. The V gene's germline CDR1 is SEHNR and CDR2 FQNEAQ (reference sequence). Here the CDR3 DNA reads TGTGCCAGCAGCTTAGGTCAGGGCCTGAACACCGGGGAGCTGTTTTTT. This gives the protein CASSLGQGLNTGELFF.

The chain uses TRBV18 and TRBJ2-7, with TRBD1 identical over 7 bases. This CDR3 contains 12 residues. With 5 bases clipped from V and 5 bases from J, the junction kept 3 bases outside the gene matches. Germline V gene data show CDR1 as KGHSH and CDR2 as LQKENI. CDR3 DNA sequence: TGTGCCAGCTCAGGGGACAGCCACGAGCAGTACTTC. As protein: CASSGDSHEQYF.

CDR3 sequence (DNA): TGTGCCAGTAGAATCCCCCTTAGGACAGGTTCCACCGGGGAGCTGTTTTTT. It is translated as CASRIPLRTGSTGELFF. This chain joins TRBV19 and TRBJ2-2, with 7 bases identical to TRBD1. V shed 6 bases and J 4 bases; nucleotides not matched to a gene: 14. The germline V gene encodes CDR1 LNHDA and CDR2 SQIVND (reference sequence). This CDR3 spans 17 amino acids.

This chain joins TRBV21-1 and TRBJ2-7. TRBV21-1 is a listed pseudogene. The CDR3 extends over 15 amino acids. The CDR3 loop reads CASSKERVGCYEQYF. The CDR3 nucleotides are TGTGCCAGCAGCAAAGAAAGGGTGGGATGCTACGAGCAGTACTTC.

The chain recombines TRBV11-2 with TRBJ2-2, with a possible D match to TRBD2 (6 bases). The CDR3 is made up of 16 amino acids. The germline gives CDR1 SGHAT, CDR2 FQNNGV. V was cut by 5 bases and J by 1 base, with 14 bases left in between. The CDR3 nucleotides are TGTGCCAGCAGCACCCGCCCGGGGGTGAACACCGGGGAGCTGTTTTTT. This sequence encodes CASSTRPGVNTGELFF.